This T cell receptor beta chain appears in the sequencing data of a study of vaccination and CD4 T cells after COVID-19 (dated 2022 in TCRdb). Background for the entire study: Every convalescent patient had a positive nasal swab PCR test for SARS-CoV-2, with mild disease in roughly 10 patients and severe disease in one. Six males and four females were included in the convalescent cohort, with two Hispanic individuals, seven Caucasians, two Asians and one multiracial person represented. Participants received two doses of either the Pfizer-BioNTech BNT162b2 vaccine (n=8) or the Moderna mRNA-1273 vaccine (n=2). Post-COVID blood samples were collected from convalescent patients a median of around 100 days after diagnosis, with a range of roughly 35 to 161 days. Post-vaccine blood samples were taken a median of roughly 72 days after the second vaccine dose, with a range of roughly 13 to 250 days. Overlapping spike peptide pools from SARS-CoV-2 and from the common cold coronaviruses HCoV-NL63, HCoV-OC43 and HCoV-229E were used as culture stimuli. Control cultures used a CEFX viral epitope pool as positive control, an HIV-1 Nef peptide pool as negative control, or no peptide. The spike-specific CD4+ TCR repertoire was compared before and after mRNA vaccination in approximately 9 COVID-19 convalescent patients and a handful of infection-naive healthy vaccine recipients. Results and caveats for the whole study, not just this receptor: Among convalescent patients, a median roughly 90% of the SARS-CoV-2-reactive clones seen after vaccination appeared only after vaccination, which suggests priming specific to the vaccine. The median number of SARS-CoV-2-reactive clonotypes rose from around 20 after infection to a few dozen after vaccination, but the change was not significant. Of the vaccine-specific clones in convalescent patients, 304 of 307, or nearly all, reacted only to SARS-CoV-2 spike and did not cross-react with common cold coronaviruses. Relatively few convalescent patients were included in the study, and early timepoints after natural infection were not analyzed.

Library preparation used PCR. TCR sequencing of DNA from cultured CD4+ T cells used the Oncomine TCR Beta short-read assay at the Johns Hopkins FTIC core. The QIAamp micro DNA kit was used to extract genomic DNA from the cultured CD4+ T cells. Oncomine TCR Beta libraries from cultured CD4+ T cells were pooled with unique dual indexes and sequenced on an Illumina iSeq 100. The original pipeline was this. Non-productive sequences were removed, and CDR3s not starting with C, not ending with F or W, or shorter than 7 amino acids were discarded. The MANAFEST web application identified antigen-specific clonotypes by comparing peptide-stimulated wells against reference wells and other culture wells. Positive clones required FDR below 0.05, an odds ratio above 5, and productive frequency above 0.1% in at least two of three replicate wells. Clonotypes that were significantly expanded in both SARS-CoV-2 spike wells and at least one common cold coronavirus spike condition were defined as cross-reactive. Using R version 3.6.1, CDR3 homology was evaluated through Levenshtein distances (stringdist) along with unrooted phylogenetic trees (ape). The public reads were reprocessed in TCRdb via fastp at Q25 and MiXCR, keeping in-frame beta chains. Entries are consolidated by CDR3 protein sequence, retaining the most common genes and DNA. What appears here as the V and J calls and clone size reflects TCRdb's work, not the paper's. A total of about 12,000 distinct CDR3 sequences appear in this sample, 36% of them only once. Of the sample, roughly 18% is held by the ten largest clones.

Reading the label with the study, this specimen's treatment or condition is: roughly 11-day PBMC culture with coronavirus spike peptide pools or control peptides (ViraFEST assay). To expand antigen-specific T cells with peptide pools and then pick out the expanded clonotypes through TCR sequencing, the study relied on the ViraFEST assay. The convalescent patients' positive SARS-CoV-2 PCR tests fell between March and December 2020, which was before the Alpha, Beta and Delta variants emerged in the United States. Each well held 1.5 million to 2.5 million PBMCs cultured with roughly 10 ug/ml peptide pools in IMDM containing approximately 4.8% human AB serum and 10 IU/ml IL-2. On days 3 and 7, half of the culture medium was replaced with fresh IL-2-containing medium. Once the cells had been in culture for over nine days, the EasySep CD4+ T cell isolation kit was used to isolate CD4+ T cells by negative selection. Ficoll-Paque Plus gradient centrifugation was used to isolate PBMCs from whole blood, and the isolated PBMCs were then either used fresh or cryopreserved at -140C. In general, triplicate wells were set up for every culture condition.

This clonotype is deemed large (0.1 to 1%). It has no known antigen specificity. The input lacks base qualities; no much larger clone sits a single base away. This TCR came from a human donor with COVID-19. Input material: cultured CD4+ T cells from blood.

CDR3 sequence: CSVRKGYYEQYF. The DNA sequence is as follows: TGCAGCGTTAGGAAGGGTTACTACGAGCAGTACTTC. Rearrangement joined TRBV29-1 to TRBJ2-7, with the D segment identity uncertain. There are 12 amino acids in the CDR3, from cysteine to phenylalanine inclusive. This entry keeps only the CDR3 DNA: 36 bases, framed from base 1. Between the V and J ends, shortened by 5 bases and 3 bases respectively, the junction contains 11 bases. Looking up the germline V gene yields CDR1 SQVTM and CDR2 ANQGSEA.